This T cell receptor (beta chain) was found in a study of neurological immune-mediated disorders. Trimming left V 2 bases short and J 4 bases short, with 6 bases between. Germline CDR1 reads SGHDT; CDR2 reads YYEEEE. The CDR3 spans 13 residues. The group of healthy controls was made up of people who were blood bank volunteers in Maryland, USA. Unsorted libraries were prepared from 2 million PBMCs that had been stored at -80 C. A single run covered 15-18 subjects with over 190 million TCR-beta sequences. TCRdb reprocessed the 5' RACE reads via MiXCR and lists one record per CDR3 protein. The top ten clones hold 1.5% to 2% of a sample with 50,000 or so distinct CDR3 sequences, about 10% of them seen once.

The TCR comes from a man aged 60-69 years in good health. The sample comprised PBMCs. The V call is TRBV5-6, the J call TRBJ1-4; D is unclear. DNA for the CDR3: TGTGCCAGCAGCTTCCGAGTTAATGAAAAACTGTTTTTT. This codes for CASSFRVNEKLFF.